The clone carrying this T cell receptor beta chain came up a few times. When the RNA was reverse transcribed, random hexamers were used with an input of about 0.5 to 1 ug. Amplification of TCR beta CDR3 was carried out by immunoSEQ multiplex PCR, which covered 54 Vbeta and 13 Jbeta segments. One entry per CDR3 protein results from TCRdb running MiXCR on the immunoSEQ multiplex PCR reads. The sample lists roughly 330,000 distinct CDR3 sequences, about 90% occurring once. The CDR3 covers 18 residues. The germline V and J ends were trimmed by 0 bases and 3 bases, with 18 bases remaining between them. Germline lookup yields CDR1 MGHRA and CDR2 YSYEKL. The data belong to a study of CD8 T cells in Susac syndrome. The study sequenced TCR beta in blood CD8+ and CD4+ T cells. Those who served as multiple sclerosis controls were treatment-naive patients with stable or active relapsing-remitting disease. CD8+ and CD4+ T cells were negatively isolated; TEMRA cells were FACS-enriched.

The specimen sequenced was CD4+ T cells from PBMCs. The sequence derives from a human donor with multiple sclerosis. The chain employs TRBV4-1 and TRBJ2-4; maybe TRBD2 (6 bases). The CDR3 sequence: CASSQEMGGLRGKNIQYF. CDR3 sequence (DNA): TGCGCCAGCAGCCAAGAAATGGGAGGATTACGTGGCAAAAACATTCAGTACTTC.